This paragraph reports one T cell receptor beta chain. This clone was picked up a small number of times. The specificity of this receptor is unknown. Base qualities are missing; no much larger clone stands one base away. This sample is drawn from a study of shared clonotypes between healthy human individuals (dated by TCRdb to the early 2020s). Some background on the complete study: The cohort comprised two women and a few men aged 18 to 49 years. For each donor, CD4 naive and CD4 memory were each given three plates, CD8 naive was given two plates, and CD8 memory was given one plate. Blood TCR repertoires of about 5 healthy adults were deeply sequenced to estimate repertoire size and the extent of clonotype sharing between individuals. Libraries were prepared and TCR repertoires were sequenced by different laboratories using diverse techniques, in order to increase sequencing depth and limit assay-specific biases. Per donor, leukapheresis produced somewhere between about 0.94 and 9 billion PBMCs. The paper's findings and limits, for the study overall: Sampling was restricted to blood, and TCR repertoires in tissue are likely to differ from TCR repertoires in blood. The small number of donors limited the genetic and exposure-history diversity represented. Estimated clonotype richness was generally larger for naive than for memory subsets. Rarefaction of sorted-subset datasets indicated incomplete sequencing despite the large sequencing depth. When four donors were compared, the shared fraction of clonotypes was about 5.4% for naive CD4, less than 4% for naive CD8, 2.3% for memory CD4, and 0.4% for memory CD8. Compared with non-shared clonotypes, the clonotypes found in all four sorted-subset donors had higher generation probabilities. Based on pairwise subsampling, the degree of clonotype sharing among donors was expected to be affected by sequencing depth.

CD8 naive samples were obtained by positive selection for CCR7 among CD45RO-negative cells, yielding a CD45RA+CCR7+ population from which TemRA cells were excluded. Donors were healthy HIV-negative adults with no recently reported acute infections or vaccinations. Every donor was a Caucasian adult living in Nashville, Tennessee, USA. Blood was obtained by leukapheresis, after which PBMCs were separated by Ficoll-Histopaque density gradient centrifugation and cryopreserved in liquid nitrogen vapor phase. Analytical flow cytometry was used to check the purity and quantity of every magnetically sorted T cell population. From each sorted fraction, genomic DNA was isolated and quantified by UV absorbance on a Nanodrop 2000c. TCR CDR3 regions were amplified from genomic DNA by multiplex PCR using the deep immunoSEQ assay. Genomic DNA extracted from each cell subset was distributed evenly over all wells of several immunoSEQ 96-well plates, and each plate served as one replicate. For sorted subsets, each replicate PCR was loaded with around 220 ng genomic DNA, equivalent to 25,000 to 35,000 T cell genomes. The purified libraries were quantified using a Qubit 3.0 fluorometer, sized with a Bioanalyzer 2100, and then quantified again using the KAPA Library Quantification kit. Every immunoSEQ 96-well plate was sequenced on a dedicated single-read 150-cycle Illumina NextSeq 550 flow cell. On the study's bioinformatics: Because the immunoSEQ output included only junctional sequences and no quality scores, the filtering could not be the same as the filtering used for full-length reads. To assign V/J genes and CDR3, sequences were annotated against IMGT germline references using PyIR, a Python wrapper for IgBLAST v1.9. Reads were filtered out if the reads had weak V/J assignments (E-value above 1e-6), no CDR3, stop codons, out-of-frame junctions, or ambiguous translated residues. V3J clonotypes were defined by identical inferred V gene, J gene, and CDR3 amino acid sequence. The percentage overlap between two repertoires was calculated by dividing the number of shared unique clonotypes by the size of the smaller repertoire. Repertoire richness was assessed with RTK rarefaction, the Chao1 estimator, and Recon v2.1 estimates of unobserved clonotypes. Generation probabilities for all TCRbeta clonotypes obtained by the gDNA method from a handful of donors were computed using OLGA. The source is immuneACCESS, and TCRdb retained only in-frame sequences with V and J called. Part of the clones is not carried over; for the studies checked, unresolved V genes explain less than half of this, and the remainder is unexplained. D and trimming come from the DNA, and the V and J calls and clone size come from that table. This sample has over 2 million clones in its table, and roughly 95% of those were observed once. Roughly 1.1% of the sample is taken by the ten largest.

Between the V and J ends, shortened by 5 bases and 3 bases respectively, the junction contains 13 bases. Via the germline V gene, CDR1 is MNHEY and CDR2 SVGAGI. Spanning cysteine to phenylalanine, the CDR3 consists of 15 amino acids. The retained sequence is limited to the CDR3, 45 bases, with the frame set at the first base. The TCR originated in a young man in good health. This receptor chain uses TRBV6-5 and TRBJ2-2; TRBD1 is a weak D gene call, 6 bases matching. The material sequenced was naive CD8+ T cells sorted from blood. The sample's cell subset or site label, in plain terms: CD45RA+CCR7+. The CDR3 region has the sequence CASSPRRTDTGELFF. DNA sequence: TGTGCCAGCAGTCCGAGGAGGACAGACACCGGGGAGCTGTTTTTT.